This T cell receptor (beta chain) was sequenced in a study of T cells in Graves' hyperthyroidism and ophthalmopathy. Study results and limitations: Most expanded thyroid clonotypes above 0.001 also appeared in blood.

The TCR beta CDR3 regions underwent amplification using RNA transcripts as the source. The primer set for the first-round RT-PCR of the TCR CDR3 was HTBI. TCRdb reprocessed the multiplex PCR reads with MiXCR, giving one entry per CDR3 protein. The sample contains about 360,000 distinct CDR3 sequences, approximately 13% of which appear only once. Germline trimming cut 0 bases from V and 1 base from J; bases unmatched to any gene: 3. Looked up from germline, CDR1 is SGDLS and CDR2 is YYNGEE. This CDR3 spans 15 amino acids. In its sample, this clonotype was seen a few times. The antigen is unknown. When ophthalmopathy did not progress within 18 months, Graves' hyperthyroidism was considered stable. The PBMCs studied were ones that came from 10 ml fresh peripheral blood.

The gene calls are TRBV9 and TRBJ1-2, with TRBD1 matching over 7 bases. The source material was blood. The TCR comes from a woman younger than 30 with Graves' hyperthyroidism. The CDR3 loop reads CASSVGGTVNYGYTF. In nucleotides, the CDR3 is TGTGCCAGCAGCGTAGGTGGGACAGTTAACTATGGCTACACCTTC.